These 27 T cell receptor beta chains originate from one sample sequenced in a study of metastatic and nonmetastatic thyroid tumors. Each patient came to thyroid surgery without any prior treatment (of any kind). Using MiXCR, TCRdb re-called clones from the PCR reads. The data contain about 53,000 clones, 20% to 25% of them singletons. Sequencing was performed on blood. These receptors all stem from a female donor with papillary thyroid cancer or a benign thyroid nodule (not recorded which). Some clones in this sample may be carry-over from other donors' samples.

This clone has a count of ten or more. The CDR3 nucleotides read TGCAGTGCTAGAGATAGCGTCAGCGCCCCCCGACGCGGCGAGCAGTACTTC. This gives the protein CSARDSVSAPRRGEQYF. V and J are TRBV20-1 and TRBJ2-7; perhaps TRBD2 as D (5 bases). The CDR3 runs 17 residues. Germline assignment: CDR1 DFQATT and CDR2 SNEGSKA (reference sequence). Between the trimmed V and J ends, which lost 0 bases and 6 bases, there was a span of 24 bases.

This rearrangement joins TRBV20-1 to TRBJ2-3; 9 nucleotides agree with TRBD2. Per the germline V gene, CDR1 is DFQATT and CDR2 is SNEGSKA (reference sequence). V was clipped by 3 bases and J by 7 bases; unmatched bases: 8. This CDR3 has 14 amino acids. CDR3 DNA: TGCAGTGCTAGCCCTACCTCTAGCGGGAATACGCAGTATTTT. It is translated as CSASPTSSGNTQYF.

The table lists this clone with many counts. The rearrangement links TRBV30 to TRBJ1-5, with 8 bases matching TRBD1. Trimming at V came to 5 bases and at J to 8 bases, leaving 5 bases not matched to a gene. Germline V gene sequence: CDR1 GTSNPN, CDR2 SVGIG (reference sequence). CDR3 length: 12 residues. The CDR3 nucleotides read TGTGCCTGGGCACAGGGGGGGAAGCCCCAGCATTTT. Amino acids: CAWAQGGKPQHF.

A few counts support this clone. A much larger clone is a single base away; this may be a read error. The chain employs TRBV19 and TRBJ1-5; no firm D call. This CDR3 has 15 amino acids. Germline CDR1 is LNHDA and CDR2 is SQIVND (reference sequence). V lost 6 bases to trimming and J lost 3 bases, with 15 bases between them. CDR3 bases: TGTGCCAGTAGACCCTCCCGGGATGTCAATCAGCCCCAGCATTTT. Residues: CASRPSRDVNQPQHF.

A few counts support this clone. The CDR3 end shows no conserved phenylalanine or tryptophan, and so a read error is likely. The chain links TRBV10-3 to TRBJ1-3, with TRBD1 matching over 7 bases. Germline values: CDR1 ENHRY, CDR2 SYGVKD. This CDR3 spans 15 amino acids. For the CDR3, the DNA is TGTGCCATCAGTGAGTCGACAGGGAACCGAAACACAATATATTCT. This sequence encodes CAISESTGNRNTIYS.

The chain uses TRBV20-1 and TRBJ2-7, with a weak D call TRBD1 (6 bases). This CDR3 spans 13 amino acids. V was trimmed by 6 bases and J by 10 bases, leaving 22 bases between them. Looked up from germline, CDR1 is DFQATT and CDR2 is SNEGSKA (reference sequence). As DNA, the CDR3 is TGCAGTGCGGAAGGCAGGGGTCCCCACTATCAGTACTTC. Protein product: CSAEGRGPHYQYF.

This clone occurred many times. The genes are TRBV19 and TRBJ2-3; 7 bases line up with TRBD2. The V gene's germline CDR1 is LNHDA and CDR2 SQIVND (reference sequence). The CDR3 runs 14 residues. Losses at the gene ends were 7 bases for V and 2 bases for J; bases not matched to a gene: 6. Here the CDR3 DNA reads TGTGCCAGTACTAGCGGATTCTACACAGATACGCAGTATTTT. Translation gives CASTSGFYTDTQYF.

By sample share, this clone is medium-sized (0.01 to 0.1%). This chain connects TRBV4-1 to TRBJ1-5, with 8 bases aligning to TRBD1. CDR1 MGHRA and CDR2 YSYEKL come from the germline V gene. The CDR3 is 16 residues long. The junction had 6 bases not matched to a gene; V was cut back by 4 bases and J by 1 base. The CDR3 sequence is CASSPLQGESNQPQHF. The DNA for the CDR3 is TGCGCCAGCAGCCCCCTACAGGGGGAAAGCAATCAGCCCCAGCATTTT.

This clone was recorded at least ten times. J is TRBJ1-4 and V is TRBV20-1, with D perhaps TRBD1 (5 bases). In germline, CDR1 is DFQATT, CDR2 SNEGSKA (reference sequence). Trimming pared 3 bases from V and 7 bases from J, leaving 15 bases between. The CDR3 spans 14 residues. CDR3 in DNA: TGCAGTGCTAGTGGGGGGATCGGTCCTGAAAAACTGTTTTTT. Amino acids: CSASGGIGPEKLFF.

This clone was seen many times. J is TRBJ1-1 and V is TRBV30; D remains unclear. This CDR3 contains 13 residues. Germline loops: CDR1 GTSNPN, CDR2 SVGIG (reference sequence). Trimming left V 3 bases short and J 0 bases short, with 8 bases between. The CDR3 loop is CAWRTFMNTEAFF. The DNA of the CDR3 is TGTGCCTGGAGAACGTTTATGAACACTGAAGCTTTCTTT.

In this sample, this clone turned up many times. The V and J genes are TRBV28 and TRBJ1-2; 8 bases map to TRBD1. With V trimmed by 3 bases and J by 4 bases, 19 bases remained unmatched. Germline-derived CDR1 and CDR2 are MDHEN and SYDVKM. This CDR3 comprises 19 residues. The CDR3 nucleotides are TGTGCCAGCAGTTTGGCAGGGGGCAGGTACAGGGGGGGATCCTATGGCTACACCTTC. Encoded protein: CASSLAGGRYRGGSYGYTF.

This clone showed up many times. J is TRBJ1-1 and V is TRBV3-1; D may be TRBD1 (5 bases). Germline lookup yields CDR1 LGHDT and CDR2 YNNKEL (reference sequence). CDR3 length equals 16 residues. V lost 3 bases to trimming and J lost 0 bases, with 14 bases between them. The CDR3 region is CASSQGGSAMNTEAFF. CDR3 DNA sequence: TGTGCCAGCAGCCAGGGGGGGAGCGCCATGAACACTGAAGCTTTCTTT.

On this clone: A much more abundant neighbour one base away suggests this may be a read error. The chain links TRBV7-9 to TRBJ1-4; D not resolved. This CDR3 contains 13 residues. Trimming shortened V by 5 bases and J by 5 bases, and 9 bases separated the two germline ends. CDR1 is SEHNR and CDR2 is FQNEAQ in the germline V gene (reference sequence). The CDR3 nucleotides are TGTGCCAGCAGCGTAGGGATAAATGAAAAACTGTTTTTT. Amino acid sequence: CASSVGINEKLFF.

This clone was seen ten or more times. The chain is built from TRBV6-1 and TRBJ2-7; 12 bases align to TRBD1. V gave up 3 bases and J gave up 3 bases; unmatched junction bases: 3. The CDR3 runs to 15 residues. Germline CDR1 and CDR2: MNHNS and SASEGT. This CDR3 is CASSEGQGAVYEQYF. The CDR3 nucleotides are TGTGCCAGCAGTGAGGGACAGGGGGCTGTCTACGAGCAGTACTTC.

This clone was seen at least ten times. The CDR3 sequence: CASTAYLHSTDTQYF. The DNA of the CDR3 is TGTGCCAGCACCGCGTACCTCCATAGCACAGATACGCAGTATTTT. The rearrangement uses TRBV12-3 or TRBV12-4 and TRBJ2-3; D gene unclear. This CDR3 is built from 15 residues. Trimming took off 7 bases at V and 0 bases at J, with 14 bases between the two ends.

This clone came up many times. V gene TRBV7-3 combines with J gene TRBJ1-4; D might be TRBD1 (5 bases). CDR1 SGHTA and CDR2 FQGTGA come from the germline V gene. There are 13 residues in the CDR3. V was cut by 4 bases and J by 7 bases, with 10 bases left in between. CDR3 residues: CASSSDTGEKLFF. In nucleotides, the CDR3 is TGTGCCAGCAGCTCGGACACGGGTGAAAAACTGTTTTTT.

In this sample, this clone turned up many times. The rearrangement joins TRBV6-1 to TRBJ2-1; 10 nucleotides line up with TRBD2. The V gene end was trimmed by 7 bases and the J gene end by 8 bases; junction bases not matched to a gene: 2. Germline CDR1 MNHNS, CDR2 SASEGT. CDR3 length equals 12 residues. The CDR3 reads CASTLAGDEQFF. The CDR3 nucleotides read TGTGCCAGCACCCTAGCGGGAGATGAGCAGTTCTTC.

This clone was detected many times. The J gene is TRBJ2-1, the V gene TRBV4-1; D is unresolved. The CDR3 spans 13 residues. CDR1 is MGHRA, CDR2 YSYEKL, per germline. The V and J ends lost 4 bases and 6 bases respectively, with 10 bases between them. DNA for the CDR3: TGCGCCAGCAGCCCCCCTGGTTCCAATGAGCAGTTCTTC. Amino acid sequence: CASSPPGSNEQFF.

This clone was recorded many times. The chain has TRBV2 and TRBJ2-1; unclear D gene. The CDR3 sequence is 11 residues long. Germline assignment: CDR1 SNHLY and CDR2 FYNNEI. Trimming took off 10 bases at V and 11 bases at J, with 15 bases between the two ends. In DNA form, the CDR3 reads TGTGCCACCCGGAGCACTGGAAAGCAGTTCTTC. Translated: CATRSTGKQFF.

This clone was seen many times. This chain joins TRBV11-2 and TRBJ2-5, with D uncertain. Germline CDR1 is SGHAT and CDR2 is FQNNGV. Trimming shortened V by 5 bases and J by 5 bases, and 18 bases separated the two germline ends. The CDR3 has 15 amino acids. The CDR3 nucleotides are TGTGCCAGCAGCCCCCGATTGATGGCGAGCGAGACCCAGTACTTC. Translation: CASSPRLMASETQYF.

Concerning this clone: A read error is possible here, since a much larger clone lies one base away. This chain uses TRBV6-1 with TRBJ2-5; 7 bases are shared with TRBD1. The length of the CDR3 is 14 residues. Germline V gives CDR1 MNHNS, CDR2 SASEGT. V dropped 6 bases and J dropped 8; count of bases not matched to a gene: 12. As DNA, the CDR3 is TGTGCCAGCAGACCAACAGGGGTTGGGGATACCCAGTACTTC. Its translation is CASRPTGVGDTQYF.

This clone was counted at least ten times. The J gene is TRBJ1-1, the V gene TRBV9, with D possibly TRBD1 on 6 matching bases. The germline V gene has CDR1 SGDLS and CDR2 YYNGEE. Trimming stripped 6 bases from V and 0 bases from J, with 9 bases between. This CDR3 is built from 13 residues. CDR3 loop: CASNQGLNTEAFF. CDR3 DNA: TGTGCCAGCAACCAGGGGTTGAACACTGAAGCTTTCTTT.

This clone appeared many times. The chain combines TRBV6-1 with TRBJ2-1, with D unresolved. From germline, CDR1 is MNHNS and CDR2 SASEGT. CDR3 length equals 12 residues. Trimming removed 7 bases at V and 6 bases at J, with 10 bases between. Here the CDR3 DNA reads TGTGCCAGCACAAACGACGGCAATGAGCAGTTCTTC. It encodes CASTNDGNEQFF.

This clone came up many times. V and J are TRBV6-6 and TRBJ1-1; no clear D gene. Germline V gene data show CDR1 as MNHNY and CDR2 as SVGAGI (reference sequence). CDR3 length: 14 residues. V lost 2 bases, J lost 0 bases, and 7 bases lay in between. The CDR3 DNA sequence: TGTGCCAGCAGTTACAGGGAGATGAACACTGAAGCTTTCTTT. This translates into CASSYREMNTEAFF.

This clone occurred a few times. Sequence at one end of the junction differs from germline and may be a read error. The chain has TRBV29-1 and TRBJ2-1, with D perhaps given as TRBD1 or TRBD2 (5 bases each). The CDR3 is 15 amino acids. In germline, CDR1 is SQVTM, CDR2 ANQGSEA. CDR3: CIVEERGFSYNEQFF. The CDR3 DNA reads TGCATCGTTGAAGAGAGGGGATTCTCCTACAATGAGCAGTTCTTC.

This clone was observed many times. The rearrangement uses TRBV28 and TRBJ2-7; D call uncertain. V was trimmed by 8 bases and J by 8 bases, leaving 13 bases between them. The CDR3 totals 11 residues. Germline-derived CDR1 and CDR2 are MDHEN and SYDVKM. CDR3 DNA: TGTGCCAGCGGCCTCCTCGGCCAGCAGTACTTC. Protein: CASGLLGQQYF. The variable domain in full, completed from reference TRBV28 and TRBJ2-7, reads DVKVTQSSRYLVKRTGEKVFLECVQDMDHENMFWYRQDPGLGLRLIYFSYDVKMKEKGDIPEGYSVSREKKERFSLILESASTNQTSMYLCASGLLGQQYFGPGTRLTVT.

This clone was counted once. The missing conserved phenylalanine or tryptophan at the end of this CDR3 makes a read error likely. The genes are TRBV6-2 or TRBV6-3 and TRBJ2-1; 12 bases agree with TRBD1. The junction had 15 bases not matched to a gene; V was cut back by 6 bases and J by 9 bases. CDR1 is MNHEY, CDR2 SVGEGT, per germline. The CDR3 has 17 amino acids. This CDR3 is CASRPYVRDRGLREQFL. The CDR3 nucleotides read TGTGCCAGCAGGCCATATGTAAGGGACAGGGGGCTTCGTGAGCAGTTCTTG.